Sequencing of this TCR beta chain was carried out in a study of blood T cell repertoires in COVID-19. Study in general: Whether acute or convalescent, the COVID-19 samples came from the United States, Italy and Spain. Sources were T cells, B-cell-depleted T cells, or PBMCs; the material itself was cDNA or gDNA.

The CDR3 spans 14 residues. In germline, CDR1 is LGHDT, CDR2 YNNKEL (reference sequence). With 1 base removed from V and 7 bases from J, the gap between germline ends came to 8 bases. Profiling relied on immunoSEQ multiplex PCR, and the TCRdb table lists in-frame clones only, not all of them. The data contain fewer than 300,000 clones, more than 70% of them seen just once; the ten biggest clones take up 3.1%. Material: peripheral blood. The rearrangement uses TRBV3-1 (or the pseudogene TRBV3-2) and TRBJ1-6, with a tentative D call TRBD1 (5 bases). The TCR sequence derives from a woman younger than 30 with acute or convalescent COVID-19. Here the CDR3 DNA reads TGTGCCAGCAGCCAAGTGGCAGGGAATTCACCCCTCCACTTT. Amino acid sequence: CASSQVAGNSPLHF.